This T cell receptor beta chain derives from a study of CD8 T cells in Susac syndrome. Overall study context: The Susac syndrome patients that were sequenced included roughly 6 with active disease and under ten in remission. Notes on the study in general: In total CD8+ repertoires, roughly 17 Susac-specific public clones were detected, and CD8+ TEMRA repertoires contained about 5.

High-throughput TCR beta sequencing covered peripheral CD8+ and CD4+ T cells. Reverse transcription of 0.5 to 1 ug RNA was performed with random hexamers. Amplification of TCR beta CDR3 spanned 54 Vbeta and 13 Jbeta via immunoSEQ multiplex PCR. One entry per CDR3 protein, called by TCRdb with MiXCR from the immunoSEQ multiplex PCR reads. This sample yields 75,000 to 100,000 distinct CDR3 sequences, of which about 94% are seen a single time; more than 0.8% belongs to the top ten. Details on this clonotype: As yet, its antigen is unknown.

The sequence came from a human donor with Susac syndrome. Sequenced input: CD8+ T cells from PBMCs.

CDR3 in amino acids: CASSLQSGGASSGANVLTF. The CDR3 coding sequence is TGTGCCAGCAGCTTACAAAGCGGGGGGGCCTCCTCTGGGGCCAACGTCCTGACTTTC. The chain employs TRBV7-2 and TRBJ2-6, with 10 bases aligning to TRBD2. Looked up from germline, CDR1 is SGHTA and CDR2 is FQGNSA. V lost 2 bases to trimming and J lost 0 bases; unmatched junction nucleotides: 7. CDR3 size: 19 residues.